The sequence of this T cell receptor (beta chain) was determined in a study of T cells in Graves' hyperthyroidism and ophthalmopathy. Overall study context: Peripheral blood sampling occurred at initial diagnosis, before any treatment.

CDR3 length: 15 residues. J lost 4 bases, V lost 7 bases, and 4 bases had no gene match. Each diagnosis drew on symptoms, thyroxine, TRAb, thyroid ultrasound and orbital computed tomography findings. TCR beta CDR3 region amplification was performed from RNA transcripts. The HTBI primer set was used in a first-round RT-PCR of the TCR CDR3. MiXCR, applied by TCRdb to the multiplex PCR reads, yields one record per CDR3 protein. The table lists 600,000 to 700,000 distinct CDR3 sequences, about 15% of them singletons, with roughly 4.5% in the top ten. The specimen was blood. The source is a woman in her thirties or forties with Graves' ophthalmopathy. The chain employs TRBV12-3 or TRBV12-4 and TRBJ2-2; 12 bases agree with TRBD1. This CDR3 reads CASIGTGGPTGELFF. Here the CDR3 DNA reads TGTGCCAGCATCGGGACAGGGGGCCCCACCGGGGAGCTGTTTTTT.